A selection of T cell receptor beta chains follows, all from one sample in a study of cytomegalovirus exposure and HLA in healthy donors. TCRdb's table, derived via immunoSEQ multiplex PCR, lists solely in-frame clones and lacks some. The sample includes 110,000 or so clones, about 91% seen only once; the top ten take 1.5% to 2%. Sample: PBMCs. Receptor source: a man aged 18 to 29 in good health and CMV-seronegative. Each CDR3 is given with its conserved first and last residue. The order of the fields is CDR3 length, J gene, clone size, D gene, V gene, CDR3 DNA, CDR3 protein. A D gene is named only where the DNA matches it firmly. The size of a clone is reported for some rows only, either as once, few or many, or as a class for expanded clones.

length: 13; J: TRBJ1-2; size: NA; D: NA; V: TRBV5-5; DNA: TGTGCCAGCAGCTCGGTCGTTAACTATGGCTACACCTTC; CDR3: CASSSVVNYGYTF
length: 13; J: TRBJ2-5; size: NA; D: NA; V: TRBV6-1; DNA: TGTGCCAGCGCACGGGATTATCAAGAGACCCAGTACTTC; CDR3: CASARDYQETQYF
length: 14; J: TRBJ1-4; size: NA; D: TRBD1; V: TRBV18; DNA: TGTGCCAGCTCACCTGGACAGGGAAATGAAAAACTGTTTTTT; CDR3: CASSPGQGNEKLFF
length: 15; J: TRBJ2-2; size: NA; D: NA; V: TRBV11-2; DNA: TGTGCCAGCAGCTTAGCAGGGTTCGTCGCCGGGGAGCTGTTTTTT; CDR3: CASSLAGFVAGELFF
length: 16; J: TRBJ1-3; size: NA; D: NA; V: TRBV4-3; DNA: TGCGCCAGCAGCCAAGATCTACAAGAGGCGGGAAACACCATATATTTT; CDR3: CASSQDLQEAGNTIYF
length: 15; J: TRBJ2-3; size: NA; D: TRBD1; V: TRBV9; DNA: TGTGCCAGCAGCAGTGGGACAGGGAGCACAGATACGCAGTATTTT; CDR3: CASSSGTGSTDTQYF
length: 14; J: TRBJ2-3; size: NA; D: NA; V: TRBV11-3; DNA: TGTGCCAGCAGCTCCCGGACAGATCCAGATACGCAGTATTTT; CDR3: CASSSRTDPDTQYF
length: 18; J: TRBJ1-2; size: once; D: TRBD1; V: TRBV27; DNA: TGTGCCAGCAGTCCACGACAACCTAAGAGGACAGGCGACTATGGCTACACCTTC; CDR3: CASSPRQPKRTGDYGYTF
length: 17; J: TRBJ1-3; size: NA; D: TRBD1; V: TRBV25-1; DNA: TGTGCCAGCAGAGGACAGGGGGCCGACCCCTCTGGAAACACCATATATTTT; CDR3: CASRGQGADPSGNTIYF
length: 14; J: TRBJ2-2; size: NA; D: TRBD2; V: TRBV6-6; DNA: TGTGCCAGCAGTTACGCGGGAGAAACCGGGGAGCTGTTTTTT; CDR3: CASSYAGETGELFF
length: 11; J: TRBJ1-4; size: NA; D: NA; V: TRBV28; DNA: TGTGCCAGCACCCAAAATGAAAAACTGTTTTTT; CDR3: CASTQNEKLFF
length: 14; J: TRBJ2-7; size: NA; D: NA; V: TRBV28; DNA: TGTGCCAGCACTTTCGTTGGGGCAGGGGTCGAGCAGTACTTC; CDR3: CASTFVGAGVEQYF
length: 18; J: TRBJ1-5; size: NA; D: TRBD1; V: TRBV18; DNA: TGTGCCAGCTCACCAGGGACAGGGGGGTCTTATAGCAATCAGCCCCAGCATTTT; CDR3: CASSPGTGGSYSNQPQHF
length: 15; J: TRBJ2-2; size: NA; D: NA; V: TRBV7-9; DNA: TGTGCCAGCAGCTTTAGTAGCAGGGGAACCGGGGAGCTGTTTTTT; CDR3: CASSFSSRGTGELFF
length: 13; J: TRBJ2-3; size: NA; D: NA; V: TRBV15; DNA: TGTGCCACCAGCACTTCAGGCACAGATACGCAGTATTTT; CDR3: CATSTSGTDTQYF
length: 13; J: TRBJ2-1; size: NA; D: NA; V: TRBV5-4; DNA: TGTGCCAGCAGCATGGACAGTTACAATGAGCAGTTCTTC; CDR3: CASSMDSYNEQFF
length: 13; J: TRBJ2-7; size: NA; D: NA; V: TRBV18; DNA: TGTGCCAGCTCACCACCGACAACCTACGAGCAGTACTTC; CDR3: CASSPPTTYEQYF
length: 14; J: TRBJ2-7; size: NA; D: NA; V: TRBV7-2; DNA: TGTGCCAGCAGCTTTCCAGGGGCCTCCTACGAGCAGTACTTC; CDR3: CASSFPGASYEQYF
length: 15; J: TRBJ2-2; size: NA; D: NA; V: TRBV28; DNA: TGTGCCAGCAGTTTATGGGGGCCGAACACCGGGGAGCTGTTTTTT; CDR3: CASSLWGPNTGELFF
length: 14; J: TRBJ2-1; size: NA; D: TRBD2; V: TRBV9; DNA: TGTGCCAGCAGCGGACTAGCGGGAGTGGATGAGCAGTTCTTC; CDR3: CASSGLAGVDEQFF
length: 14; J: TRBJ2-7; size: NA; D: TRBD2; V: TRBV27; DNA: TGTGCCAGCAGTTTGAGCGGGAGCTCCTACGAGCAGTACTTC; CDR3: CASSLSGSSYEQYF
length: 13; J: TRBJ2-3; size: NA; D: NA; V: TRBV29-1; DNA: TGCAGCGTTGGGGGGGTTCTGGCAGATACGCAGTATTTT; CDR3: CSVGGVLADTQYF
length: 14; J: TRBJ2-1; size: NA; D: TRBD2; V: TRBV11-3; DNA: TGTGCCAGCAGCTTGAGCGGGAGAATGAATGAGCAGTTCTTC; CDR3: CASSLSGRMNEQFF
length: 18; J: TRBJ2-5; size: NA; D: TRBD2; V: TRBV5-1; DNA: TGCGCCAGCAGCTTGGAGGGGGCGGCTAGCGGGAGTAGGAAGACCCAGTACTTC; CDR3: CASSLEGAASGSRKTQYF
length: 15; J: TRBJ2-3; size: once; D: NA; V: TRBV11-3; DNA: TGTGCCAGCAGCTTAGAAGGGACTAGCACAGATACGCAGTATTTT; CDR3: CASSLEGTSTDTQYF